These 21 T cell receptor beta chains originate from one sample sequenced in a study of blood T cell repertoires in COVID-19. The assay was immunoSEQ multiplex PCR, and TCRdb's table has in-frame clones only and misses some. The table shows approximately 240,000 clones, with about nine tenths occurring only once. The sequencing sample was made of PBMCs or T cells enriched from blood (not recorded which). The source is a woman between 18 and 29 years old who had recovered from COVID-19.

V is TRBV7-8 and J is TRBJ2-3, with D tentatively TRBD2 (5 bases). V was clipped by 3 bases and J by 14 bases, with 21 bases between them. Germline V lookup: CDR1 SGHVS, CDR2 FQNEAQ. The length of the CDR3 is 14 residues. In DNA, the CDR3 is TGTGCCAGCAGCTTCCAAATACCACACGGCGGGCTGTATTTT. The encoded protein is CASSFQIPHGGLYF.

CDR3 loop: CASSRQTTSGETQYF. In DNA form, the CDR3 reads TGTGCCAGCAGCCGCCAGACGACTAGCGGAGAGACCCAGTACTTC. The chain uses TRBV7-2 and TRBJ2-5, with TRBD2 matching over 9 bases. This CDR3 spans 15 amino acids. The V and J ends lost 5 bases and 4 bases, in that order; junction bases with no gene match: 8. The V gene's germline CDR1 is SGHTA and CDR2 FQGNSA. Looking up the rest from reference TRBV7-2 and TRBJ2-5 gives the full variable domain: GAGVSQSPSNKVTEKGKDVELRCDPISGHTALYWYRQSLGQGLEFLIYFQGNSAPDKSGLPSDRFSAERTGGSVSTLTIQRTQQEDSAVYLCASSRQTTSGETQYFGPGTRLLVL.

The genes are TRBV27 and TRBJ2-7, with 9 bases aligning to TRBD2. V lost 6 bases to trimming and J lost 7 bases; unmatched junction nucleotides: 13. From germline, CDR1 is MNHEY and CDR2 SMNVEV (reference sequence). The CDR3 loop spans 15 amino acids. CDR3 region: CASSRRGGALMEQYF. The CDR3 DNA sequence: TGTGCCAGCAGCCGGCGCGGGGGGGCCCTTATGGAGCAGTACTTC.

This chain joins TRBV10-3 and TRBJ2-3; the match to TRBD2 covers 9 bases. V lost 3 bases to trimming and J lost 2 bases; unmatched junction nucleotides: 6. CDR3 length: 16 amino acids. In germline, CDR1 is ENHRY, CDR2 SYGVKD. The CDR3 spells CAISDPAGGPTDTQYF. The DNA of the CDR3 is TGTGCCATCAGTGACCCAGCGGGAGGACCCACAGATACGCAGTATTTT.

The rearrangement links TRBV2 to TRBJ1-4, with D tentatively TRBD1 (5 bases). The CDR3 contains 15 residues. V shed 5 bases and J shed 4 bases, with 14 bases lying between them. CDR1 and CDR2 from the germline V gene are SNHLY and FYNNEI. The CDR3 nucleotides read TGTGCCAGCAGTTTACAGGACACGTATAATGAAAAACTGTTTTTT. It encodes CASSLQDTYNEKLFF.

The chain is built from TRBV5-4 and TRBJ2-2, with 11 positions matching TRBD1. CDR3 size: 15 residues. CDR1 is SGHNT, CDR2 YYREEE, per germline (reference sequence). Trimming cost V 3 bases and J 5 bases; bases outside gene matches: 3. CDR3 in amino acids: CASSWGTGGTGELFF. The CDR3 bases are TGTGCCAGCAGCTGGGGGACAGGGGGAACCGGGGAGCTGTTTTTT.

The V and J genes are TRBV5-6 and TRBJ1-5, with D perhaps TRBD1 (6 bases). Germline V gives CDR1 SGHDT, CDR2 YYEEEE. The V gene lost 4 bases and the J gene lost 2 bases, with 13 bases spanning the gap. The CDR3 totals 15 residues. The CDR3 loop is CASSAQGIGNQPQHF. Written as DNA, the CDR3 is TGTGCCAGCAGCGCACAGGGTATCGGCAATCAGCCCCAGCATTTT.

The rearrangement uses TRBV9 and TRBJ1-2, with 7 bases lining up with TRBD1. J was trimmed by 4 bases and V by 4 bases; bases with no gene match: 10. The CDR3 sequence is 15 residues long. The germline V gene encodes CDR1 SGDLS and CDR2 YYNGEE. This CDR3 reads CASSLYRDRTYGYTF. In DNA, the CDR3 is TGTGCCAGCAGCTTGTACCGGGACAGAACCTATGGCTACACCTTC.

This chain joins TRBV4-2 and TRBJ2-1; 7 positions match TRBD2. In germline, CDR1 is LGHNA, CDR2 YNFKEQ. J gave up 0 bases and V 4 bases, and 6 bases lay outside the gene matches. The CDR3 spans 16 residues. The CDR3 region is CASSLFGEGSYNEQFF. The CDR3 DNA reads as TGTGCCAGCAGCCTTTTTGGGGAGGGCTCCTACAATGAGCAGTTCTTC.

This clone was observed once. The genes are TRBV5-1 and TRBJ2-3; a possible D gene is TRBD1 (6 bases). Trimming took off 4 bases at V and 6 bases at J, with 18 bases between the two ends. The CDR3 has 15 residues. The germline V gene encodes CDR1 SGHRS and CDR2 YFSETQ. The CDR3 DNA sequence: TGCGCCAGCAGCCCCCCTCAGGGGTCGGGGGATACGCAGTATTTT. Amino acid sequence: CASSPPQGSGDTQYF. Full variable domain (remainder filled in from reference TRBV5-1 and TRBJ2-3): KAGVTQTPRYLIKTRGQQVTLSCSPISGHRSVSWYQQTPGQGLQFLFEYFSETQRNKGNFPGRFSGRQFSNSRSEMNVSTLELGDSALYLCASSPPQGSGDTQYFGPGTRLTVL.

This chain joins TRBV5-4 and TRBJ1-2, with 7 positions matching TRBD1. The CDR3 consists of 13 residues. Germline loops: CDR1 SGHNT, CDR2 YYREEE (reference sequence). V shed 4 bases, J shed 4 bases, and the junction held 4 bases outside the gene matches. The CDR3 loop is CASSPRDSYGYTF. DNA for the CDR3: TGTGCCAGCAGCCCAAGGGACAGCTATGGCTACACCTTC. Complete variable domain (other parts from reference TRBV5-4 and TRBJ1-2): ETGVTQSPTHLIKTRGQQVTLRCSSQSGHNTVSWYQQALGQGPQFIFQYYREEENGRGNFPPRFSGLQFPNYSSELNVNALELDDSALYLCASSPRDSYGYTFGSGTRLTVV.

The chain recombines TRBV5-5 with TRBJ1-4, with no clear D. Germline V gene lookup returns CDR1 SGHKS and CDR2 YYEKEE (reference sequence). This CDR3 spans 15 amino acids. The V end was cut by 2 bases, the J end by 0 bases, with 8 bases between. The CDR3 DNA sequence: TGTGCCAGCAGCTTTGGACTTCCAACTAATGAAAAACTGTTTTTT. Amino acids: CASSFGLPTNEKLFF.

The chain carries TRBV5-1 and TRBJ2-2; D possibly corresponds to TRBD2 (6 bases). The germline V gene encodes CDR1 SGHRS and CDR2 YFSETQ. The V end was cut by 0 bases, the J end by 8 bases, with 11 bases between. The CDR3 runs to 14 residues. Written as DNA, the CDR3 is TGCGCCAGCAGCTTGGACCCTAGCGCGGGGGAGCTGTTTTTT. The encoded protein is CASSLDPSAGELFF. Full variable domain (missing parts from reference TRBV5-1 and TRBJ2-2): KAGVTQTPRYLIKTRGQQVTLSCSPISGHRSVSWYQQTPGQGLQFLFEYFSETQRNKGNFPGRFSGRQFSNSRSEMNVSTLELGDSALYLCASSLDPSAGELFFGEGSRLTVL.

V is TRBV2 and J is TRBJ1-2, with 7 bases matching TRBD1. This CDR3 comprises 17 residues. The V segment lost 5 bases and the J segment 4 bases; nucleotides outside the gene matches: 16. The V gene's germline CDR1 is SNHLY and CDR2 FYNNEI. The CDR3 spells CASSSWTDYRGPYGYTF. The CDR3, as DNA: TGTGCCAGCAGTTCCTGGACGGATTACAGGGGCCCCTATGGCTACACCTTC.

The chain links TRBV10-3 to TRBJ1-5; D gene ambiguous. The CDR3 covers 15 residues. The germline gives CDR1 ENHRY, CDR2 SYGVKD. Trimming took 1 base from V and 7 from J, leaving 14 bases between them. CDR3 in DNA: TGTGCCATCAGTGAGTTGGCCGAGGGCGGCCAGCCCCAGCATTTT. Its protein product is CAISELAEGGQPQHF.

The sample holds one count of this clone. This chain connects TRBV5-1 to TRBJ1-3, with 7 bases lining up with TRBD1. The V segment lost 4 bases and the J segment 4 bases; nucleotides outside the gene matches: 5. The CDR3 totals 14 residues. The germline gives CDR1 SGHRS, CDR2 YFSETQ. The CDR3 DNA reads as TGCGCCAGCAGCCCCACAGGGGAAGGAAACACCATATATTTT. Amino acids: CASSPTGEGNTIYF.

The chain carries TRBV11-2 and TRBJ2-7; TRBD1 agrees at 9 bases. The germline CDR1 and CDR2 sequences are SGHAT and FQNNGV. V lost 4 bases, J lost 7 bases, and 11 bases stayed unmatched. The CDR3 totals 15 residues. The CDR3 DNA sequence: TGTGCCAGCAGCTCTCACTCTACAGGGGGCCGAGAGCAGTACTTC. This gives the protein CASSSHSTGGREQYF.

On this clone: A read error may produce the germline difference seen at one junction end. The chain couples TRBV24-1 to TRBJ1-1; D call uncertain. Germline CDR1 reads KGHDR; CDR2 reads SFDVKD. CDR3 length: 9 amino acids. For the CDR3, the DNA is TGTGCCACCAGTGATGTCTGGCGGTTT. Protein sequence: CATSDVWRF.

The chain joins TRBV18 to TRBJ2-1; 11 bases are a match to TRBD2. This CDR3 region has 15 residues. Germline V gene data show CDR1 as KGHSH and CDR2 as LQKENI. Trimming cost V 0 bases and J 10 bases; bases outside gene matches: 5. The CDR3 spells CASSPPSGGAEEQFF. The CDR3 bases are TGTGCCAGCTCACCACCTAGCGGGGGGGCAGAAGAGCAGTTCTTC. The full variable domain, rest sourced from reference TRBV18 and TRBJ2-1, is NAGVMQNPRHLVRRRGQEARLRCSPMKGHSHVYWYRQLPEEGLKFMVYLQKENIIDESGMPKERFSAEFPKEGPSILRIQQVVRGDSAAYFCASSPPSGGAEEQFFGPGTRLTVL.

The J gene is TRBJ1-2, the V gene TRBV13, with TRBD1 matching 8 bases. Trimming cost V 1 base and J 8 bases; bases outside gene matches: 9. CDR1 and CDR2 from the germline V gene are PRHDT and FYEKMQ (reference sequence). This CDR3 comprises 15 residues. The CDR3 nucleotides are TGTGCCAGCAGCTTAGAGGGTCAGGGGGCTATCGGCTACACCTTC. Translated: CASSLEGQGAIGYTF.

This chain joins TRBV7-3 and TRBJ2-3, with 8 nucleotides matching TRBD1. Germline trimming cut 1 base from V and 5 bases from J; bases unmatched to any gene: 2. CDR1 SGHTA and CDR2 FQGTGA come from the germline V gene. The CDR3 is 14 residues long. CDR3 DNA: TGTGCCAGCAGCTTAAGAGACAGGGGAGATACGCAGTATTTT. This codes for CASSLRDRGDTQYF.